The 29 T cell receptor gamma chains listed next were all sequenced from one sample in a study of γδ T cells in repeated Plasmodium falciparum infection. Flow sorting of PBMC yielded separate Vgamma9/Vdelta2+ and Vdelta2-negative gammadelta T cell populations for bulk repertoire analysis. TCRdb re-called the multiplex PCR reads with CATT. The sample includes tens of thousands of gamma-chain clones, 3% of them seen just once. What was sequenced was gamma-delta T cells from blood. These receptor sequences come from a pool of human donors (malaria-infected and uninfected, not separated).

This clone occurred many times. This rearrangement joins TRGV2 to TRGJP1. The CDR3 spans 12 residues. V shed 6 bases, J shed 9 bases, and the junction held 7 bases outside the gene matches. Germline V lookup: CDR1 EGSNGY, CDR2 YDSYNSKV. The CDR3 region has the DNA TGTGCCACCTGGACACACCGTTGGTTCAAGATATTT. Translation gives CATWTHRWFKIF.

This clone was observed many times. The chain combines TRGV2 with TRGJ1 or TRGJ2. V lost 0 bases and J lost 9; bases outside the gene matches: 11. The CDR3 spans 14 residues. The germline CDR1 and CDR2 sequences are EGSNGY and YDSYNSKV. The CDR3 nucleotides read TGTGCCACCTGGGACGGGCGGGTTTCTTGTAAGAAACTCTTT. Protein product: CATWDGRVSCKKLF.

Concerning this clone itself: TCRdb's entry gives the protein of a much larger clone, which mismatches this DNA's translation at residue 5, likely from a read error; the protein reported here is translated from the DNA. The chain couples TRGV9 to TRGJP. The J gene, missing from TCRdb, was assigned here through DNA to germline matching. The CDR3 loop spans 17 amino acids. Germline V lookup: CDR1 GITISATS, CDR2 ISYDGTV (reference sequence). V gave up 6 bases and J gave up 3 bases; unmatched junction bases: 8. CDR3 residues: CALWKDSQELGKKIKVF. The CDR3 nucleotides are TGTGCCTTGTGGAAGGACTCGCAAGAGTTGGGCAAAAAAATCAAGGTATTT.

In its sample, this clone was seen many times. This clone may be a read error of a much larger clone one base away. This chain joins TRGV9 and TRGJ1 or TRGJ2. The J gene comes from matching the DNA to germline here; TCRdb lacks it. The V gene's germline CDR1 is GITISATS and CDR2 ISYDGTV (reference sequence). CDR3 length: 13 residues. The CDR3 DNA reads TGTGCCTTGTGGGAGGCCAATTACTATAAGAAACTCTTT. Its protein is CALWEANYYKKLF.

This clone qualifies as medium-sized. The CDR3 coding sequence is TGTGCCACCTGGGACGGGCCGTGGTATTATAAGAAACTCTTT. Protein: CATWDGPWYYKKLF. The rearrangement joins TRGV2 to TRGJ1 or TRGJ2. The CDR3 consists of 14 residues. The germline gives CDR1 EGSNGY, CDR2 YDSYNSKV. V shed 0 bases and J 4 bases; nucleotides not matched to a gene: 6.

This clone occurred a few times. This DNA's translation differs at residue 9 from TCRdb's protein, which comes from a much larger clone; a read error is likely, and the protein shown is translated from the DNA. This chain connects TRGV4 to TRGJ1 or TRGJ2. The J gene was missing in TCRdb and was found by matching the end of the DNA to germline. Germline CDR1 is EGSTGY and CDR2 is YDSYTSSV. The CDR3 totals 13 residues. With V trimmed by 2 bases and J by 8 bases, 9 bases remained unmatched. The CDR3 loop is CATWDAPRHKKLF. The CDR3 coding sequence is TGTGCCACCTGGGATGCCCCCCGTCATAAGAAACTCTTT.

In this sample, this clone turned up a few times. The protein held in TCRdb is that of a much larger clone and does not match this DNA's translation at residue 8, likely because of a read error; the protein shown is translated from the DNA. The chain couples TRGV9 to TRGJ1 or TRGJ2. TCRdb does not report a J gene; here it was assigned by matching the DNA to germline references. This CDR3 contains 14 residues. The V gene's germline CDR1 is GITISATS and CDR2 ISYDGTV (reference sequence). V shed 1 base, J shed 7 bases, and the junction held 10 bases outside the gene matches. Here the CDR3 DNA reads TGTGCCTTGTGGGAGGTCCCTCGACCCTATAAGAAACTCTTT. Residues: CALWEVPRPYKKLF.

This clone appeared many times. This DNA's translation and the protein TCRdb lists, from a much larger clone, do not match at residue 6, likely due to a read error; the protein shown is translated from the DNA. The same CDR3 is also encoded by other DNA sequences in this sample. The genes are TRGV4 and TRGJP1. J was trimmed by 3 bases and V by 2 bases; bases with no gene match: 0. CDR1 is EGSTGY and CDR2 is YDSYTSSV in the germline V gene. The CDR3 extends over 13 amino acids. CDR3 coding DNA: TGTGCCACCTGGGATGCCACTGGTTGGTTCAAGATATTT. Its translation: CATWDATGWFKIF.

This clone was seen more than once but under ten times. Since a far larger clone is one base different, this is likely a read error. Other DNA sequences of this sample code for an identical CDR3. No J gene was named, though the V gene is TRGV9. Looked up from germline, CDR1 is GITISATS and CDR2 is ISYDGTV (reference sequence). This CDR3 is built from 14 residues. DNA of the CDR3: TGTGCCTTGTGGGAGGTGCGTTTTTATTATAAAAAACTCTTT. Translation gives CALWEVRFYYKKLF.

Comment on this clone: The protein that TCRdb holds for this DNA derives from a much larger clone and differs from the translated DNA at residue 4, which likely indicates a read error; the protein shown here is translated from the DNA. The V and J genes are TRGV9 and TRGJ1 or TRGJ2. TCRdb offers no J gene call, so here the DNA was matched to germline to obtain one. This CDR3 has 13 amino acids. Germline V gene sequence: CDR1 GITISATS, CDR2 ISYDGTV (reference sequence). CDR3 amino acids: CALREVQEYKKLF. The CDR3 nucleotides are TGTGCCTTGCGGGAGGTGCAGGAATATAAGAAACTCTTT.

There are many counts of this clone. TCRdb pairs this DNA with a much larger clone's protein that differs at residue 9, likely a read error; the protein shown was translated from the DNA. This chain uses TRGV9 with TRGJP. The CDR3 consists of 16 residues. Germline CDR1 and CDR2: GITISATS and ISYDGTV (reference sequence). The CDR3 DNA is TGTGCCTTGTGGAGAAGTCAAGAGTGGGGCAAAAAAATCAAGGTATTT. Translated: CALWRSQEWGKKIKVF.

This clone occurred many times. A read error likely explains this, since a far larger clone differs by one base. Called V gene: TRGV8; the J gene was not called. Germline V gene lookup returns CDR1 VENAVY and CDR2 YDSYNSRV. CDR3 size: 11 residues. In DNA form, the CDR3 reads TGTGCCACCTGGAATTATTATAAGAAGCTCTTT. Its translation: CATWNYYKKLF.

This clone was found many times. The protein recorded in TCRdb matches a much larger clone and deviates from this DNA's translation at residue 4, suggesting a read error; the protein here is obtained by translating the DNA. The chain is built from TRGV4 and TRGJ1 or TRGJ2. In the absence of a J gene in TCRdb, the DNA was matched to germline to assign it here. This CDR3 has 10 residues. Germline lookup yields CDR1 EGSTGY and CDR2 YDSYTSSV. CDR3 sequence (DNA): TGTGCCACCAGGGATTGTGAGAAACTCTTT. Amino acid sequence: CATRDCEKLF.

The gene calls are TRGV9 and TRGJP1. TCRdb supplies no J gene; here it was assigned by aligning the nucleotide sequence to germline. The V segment lost 0 bases and the J segment 9 bases; nucleotides outside the gene matches: 10. Germline CDR1 is GITISATS and CDR2 is ISYDGTV (reference sequence). The CDR3 length is 15 residues. Here the CDR3 reads CALWEVVNHCWFKIF. CDR3 nucleotide sequence: TGTGCCTTGTGGGAGGTGGTGAACCACTGTTGGTTCAAGATATTT.

Many counts were recorded for this clone. A far larger clone is one nucleotide away, so this likely arose from a read error. Other DNA sequences in this sample translate to the same CDR3. J is TRGJ1 or TRGJ2 and V is TRGV8. Per germline, CDR1 VENAVY and CDR2 YDSYNSRV. The CDR3 loop spans 11 amino acids. The DNA of the CDR3 is TGTGCCACCTGGGGCCGAACGAAGAAGCTCTTT. This gives the protein CATWGRTKKLF.

This clone has ten or more counts. The protein given by TCRdb reflects a much larger clone and differs at residue 10 from this DNA's translation, likely from a read error; the protein shown is the DNA's translation. No J gene was named, though the V gene is TRGV9. This CDR3 spans 12 amino acids. CDR1 is GITISATS and CDR2 is ISYDGTV in the germline V gene (reference sequence). The CDR3 sequence is CALWEVQGDELF. CDR3 DNA sequence: TGTGCCTTGTGGGAGGTGCAGGGTGATGAGCTCTTT.

Only a few counts were recorded for this clone. Translating this DNA gives a protein that differs at residue 11 from the TCRdb one, which belongs to a much larger clone; a read error is likely, and the protein shown is this translation. The CDR3 sequence is CATWDIRDYYRKLF. The CDR3 DNA follows: TGTGCCACCTGGGACATAAGGGATTATTATAGGAAACTCTTT. The chain is built from TRGV4 and TRGJ1 or TRGJ2. Assignment of the J gene here rests on matching the DNA to germline, because TCRdb gives none. The CDR3 extends over 14 amino acids. Germline CDR1 EGSTGY, CDR2 YDSYTSSV.

This clone has only a few counts. TCRdb assigns this DNA the protein of a much larger clone, which departs from its translation at residue 5; this likely reflects a read error, and the protein shown comes from translating the DNA. CDR3 nucleotides: TGTGCCACCTGGAACTCGAGGGATTATAAGAAACTCTTT. This gives the protein CATWNSRDYKKLF. This chain connects TRGV3 to TRGJ1 or TRGJ2. The germline V gene encodes CDR1 VTNTFY and CDR2 YDVSTARD (reference sequence). Losses at the gene ends were 6 bases for V and 5 bases for J; bases not matched to a gene: 10. CDR3 length: 13 amino acids.

This clone has a count of ten or more. A much larger clone lies a single base off, so this may be a read error. This chain links TRGV9 with TRGJ1 or TRGJ2. This CDR3 comprises 11 residues. The V gene's germline CDR1 is GITISATS and CDR2 ISYDGTV (reference sequence). Trimming cost V 2 bases and J 6 bases; bases outside gene matches: 1. CDR3 loop: CALWEGYKKLF. The CDR3 DNA reads TGTGCCTTGTGGGAGGGTTATAAGAAACTCTTT.

On this clone: The protein held in TCRdb is that of a much larger clone and does not match this DNA's translation at residue 6, likely because of a read error; the protein shown is translated from the DNA. The chain combines TRGV9 with TRGJP. TCRdb lists no J gene, so it was determined here by aligning the DNA to germline. Germline V lookup: CDR1 GITISATS, CDR2 ISYDGTV (reference sequence). V shed 2 bases and J 4 bases; nucleotides not matched to a gene: 11. This CDR3 is 19 amino acids long. In nucleotides, the CDR3 is TGTGCCTTGTGGGAGGCGCGCGTGGGCCAAGAGTTGGGCAAAAAAATCAAGGTATTT. Protein sequence: CALWEARVGQELGKKIKVF.

Ten or more counts support this clone. This likely traces to a read error, being one base from a far larger clone. Other DNA sequences in the same sample also yield this CDR3. The rearrangement links TRGV4 to TRGJ1 or TRGJ2. No J segment appears in TCRdb, so it was assigned here by matching the sequence to germline. With V trimmed by 1 base and J by 12 bases, 9 bases remained unmatched. CDR1 EGSTGY and CDR2 YDSYTSSV come from the germline V gene. CDR3 length equals 12 residues. CDR3 sequence reads: CATWDGHLRKLF. As DNA, the CDR3 is TGTGCCACCTGGGATGGCCACTTGAGGAAACTCTTT.

The sample holds a few counts of this clone. A far larger clone is one nucleotide away, so this likely arose from a read error. The CDR3 protein is CALWEVRGKLF. Written as DNA, the CDR3 is TGTGCCCTGTGGGAGGTGCGGGGGAAACTCTTT. The rearrangement joins TRGV9 to TRGJ1 or TRGJ2. TCRdb records no J gene; here it was assigned by comparing the DNA to germline. In germline, CDR1 is GITISATS, CDR2 ISYDGTV (reference sequence). The CDR3 length is 11 residues.

This clone was counted many times. A much larger clone differs by one base, so this may be a read error. The chain is built from TRGV9 and TRGJ1 or TRGJ2. The CDR3 has 14 residues. V was pared by 3 bases and J by 12 bases, with 17 bases of the junction left unmatched. Germline CDR1 GITISATS, CDR2 ISYDGTV (reference sequence). The CDR3 protein is CALWESRCRKRKLF. The DNA of the CDR3 is TGTGCCTTGTGGGAGTCCCGTTGCCGAAAGAGGAAACTCTTT.

This clone was observed a handful of times. A read error likely explains this, since a far larger clone differs by one base. Other DNA variants within this sample encode the same CDR3. This chain joins TRGV9 and TRGJP. The J gene was missing in TCRdb and was found by matching the end of the DNA to germline. CDR1 and CDR2 from the germline V gene are GITISATS and ISYDGTV (reference sequence). The CDR3 totals 19 residues. The J segment lost 7 bases and the V segment lost 11 bases, leaving 23 bases of the junction unmatched. Written as DNA, the CDR3 is TGTGCCTGCAGCGGGAGTATAAGGGGAGGTGAGTTGGGCAAAAAAATCAAGGTATTT. Translating it yields CACSGSIRGGELGKKIKVF.

At least ten counts were recorded for this clone. A far larger clone is a single base away, which makes a read error likely. The same CDR3 also results from other DNA sequences found in this sample. The chain is built from TRGV9 and TRGJ1 or TRGJ2. This CDR3 is built from 11 residues. The junction had 1 base not matched to a gene; V was cut back by 5 bases and J by 3 bases. Germline CDR1 GITISATS, CDR2 ISYDGTV (reference sequence). CDR3 sequence (DNA): TGTGCCTTGTGGGTTTATTATAAGAAACTCTTT. This sequence encodes CALWVYYKKLF.

The genes are TRGV9 and TRGJ1 or TRGJ2. As TCRdb names no J gene, one was assigned here on the basis of a DNA match to germline. CDR1 is GITISATS, CDR2 ISYDGTV, per germline (reference sequence). J was trimmed by 8 bases and V by 6 bases; bases with no gene match: 13. The CDR3 is 13 amino acids. The CDR3 spells CALWRGRSHKKLF. The CDR3, as DNA: TGTGCCTTGTGGCGGGGGCGGAGTCATAAGAAACTCTTT.

This clone occurred many times. This DNA's translation differs at residue 11 from TCRdb's protein, which comes from a much larger clone; a read error is likely, and the protein shown is translated from the DNA. This chain links TRGV9 with TRGJP1. The germline V gene encodes CDR1 GITISATS and CDR2 ISYDGTV (reference sequence). The CDR3 has 15 residues. CDR3 nucleotide sequence: TGTGCCTTGTGGGAGTTATATACCACTGGTTTGTTCAAGATATTT. Translating it yields CALWELYTTGLFKIF.

Note on this clone: TCRdb's listed protein matches a much larger clone and diverges from this DNA's translation at residue 2, likely through a read error; the protein shown comes from the DNA. The V and J genes are TRGV9 and TRGJ1 or TRGJ2. No J segment appears in TCRdb, so it was assigned here by matching the sequence to germline. CDR1 and CDR2 from the germline V gene are GITISATS and ISYDGTV (reference sequence). This CDR3 has 18 amino acids. This chain's CDR3 is CTLWEVHYGLGNYYKKLF. CDR3 DNA sequence: TGTACCTTGTGGGAGGTGCACTATGGACTAGGGAATTATTATAAGAAACTCTTT.

The table lists this clone with a few counts. The protein in TCRdb stems from a much larger clone and differs at residue 4 from this DNA's translation, likely a read error; here the protein is translated from the DNA. CDR3 loop: CATRWGYKKLF. The CDR3 region has the DNA TGTGCCACCCGCTGGGGTTATAAGAAACTCTTT. The genes are TRGV8 and TRGJ1 or TRGJ2. The J gene comes from matching the DNA to germline here; TCRdb lacks it. Unmatched junction bases numbered 8, after V lost 9 bases and J lost 6 bases. The CDR3 contains 11 residues. Per the germline V gene, CDR1 is VENAVY and CDR2 is YDSYNSRV.